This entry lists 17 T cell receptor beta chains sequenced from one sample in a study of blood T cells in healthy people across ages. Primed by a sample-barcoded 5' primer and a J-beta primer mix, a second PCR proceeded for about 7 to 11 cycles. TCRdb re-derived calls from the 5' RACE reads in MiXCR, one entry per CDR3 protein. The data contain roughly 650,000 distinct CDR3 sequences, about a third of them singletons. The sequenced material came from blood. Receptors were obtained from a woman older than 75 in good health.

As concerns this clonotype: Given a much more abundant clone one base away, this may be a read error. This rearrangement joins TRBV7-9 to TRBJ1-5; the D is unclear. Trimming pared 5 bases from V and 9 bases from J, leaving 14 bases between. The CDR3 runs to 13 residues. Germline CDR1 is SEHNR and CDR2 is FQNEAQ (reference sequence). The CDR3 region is CASSQDGEGPQHF. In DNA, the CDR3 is TGTGCCAGCAGCCAGGACGGTGAGGGGCCCCAGCATTTT. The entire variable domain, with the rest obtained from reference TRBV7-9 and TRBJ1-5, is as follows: DTGVSQNPRHKITKRGQNVTFRCDPISEHNRLYWYRQTLGQGPEFLTYFQNEAQLEKSRLLSDRFSAERPKGSFSTLEIQRTEQGDSAMYLCASSQDGEGPQHFGDGTRLSIL.

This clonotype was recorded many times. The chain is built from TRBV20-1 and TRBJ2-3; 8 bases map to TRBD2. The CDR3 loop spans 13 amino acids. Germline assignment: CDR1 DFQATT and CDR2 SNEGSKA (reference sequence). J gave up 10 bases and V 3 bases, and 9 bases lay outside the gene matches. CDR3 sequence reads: CSASSHGRGAQYF. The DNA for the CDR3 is TGCAGTGCTAGCAGCCACGGGAGGGGCGCGCAGTATTTT.

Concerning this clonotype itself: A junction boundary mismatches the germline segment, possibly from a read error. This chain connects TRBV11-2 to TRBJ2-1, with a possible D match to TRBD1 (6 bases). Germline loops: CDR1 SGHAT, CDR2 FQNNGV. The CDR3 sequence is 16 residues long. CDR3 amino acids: CASSGRTVSSYNERFF. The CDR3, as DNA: TGTGCCAGCAGCGGTAGGACAGTCAGTTCCTACAATGAGCGGTTCTTC. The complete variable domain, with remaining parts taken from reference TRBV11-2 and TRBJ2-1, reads EAGVAQSPRYKIIEKRQSVAFWCNPISGHATLYWYQQILGQGPKLLIQFQNNGVVDDSQLPKDRFSAERLKGVDSTLKIQPAKLEDSAVYLCASSGRTVSSYNERFFGPGTRLTVL.

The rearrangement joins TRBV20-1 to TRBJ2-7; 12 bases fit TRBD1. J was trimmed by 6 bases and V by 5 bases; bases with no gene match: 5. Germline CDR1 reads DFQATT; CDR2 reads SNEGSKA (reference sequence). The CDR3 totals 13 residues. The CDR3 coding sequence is TGCAGTGCTCCCGGGACAGGGGGCTTCGAGCAGTACTTC. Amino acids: CSAPGTGGFEQYF.

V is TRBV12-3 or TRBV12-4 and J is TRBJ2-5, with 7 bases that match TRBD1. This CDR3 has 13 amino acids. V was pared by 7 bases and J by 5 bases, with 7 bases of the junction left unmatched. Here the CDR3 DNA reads TGTGCCAGCACCACACAGGGGTCGGAGACCCAGTACTTC. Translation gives CASTTQGSETQYF.

The DNA for the CDR3 is TGTGCCAGCAGTGGTCGTGAGAACGAGCAGTACTTC. Translation gives CASSGRENEQYF. The chain combines TRBV2 with TRBJ2-7; D ambiguous. The germline V gene encodes CDR1 SNHLY and CDR2 FYNNEI. There are 12 residues in the CDR3. V dropped 4 bases and J dropped 5 bases, with 9 bases sitting between them.

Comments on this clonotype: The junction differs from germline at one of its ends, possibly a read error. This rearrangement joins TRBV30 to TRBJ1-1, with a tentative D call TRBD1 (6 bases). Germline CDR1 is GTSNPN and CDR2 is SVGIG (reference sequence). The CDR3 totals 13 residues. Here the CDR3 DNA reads TGTGCCTGGTGTGTGAGGGGGTTACCTGAAGCTTTCTTT. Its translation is CAWCVRGLPEAFF.

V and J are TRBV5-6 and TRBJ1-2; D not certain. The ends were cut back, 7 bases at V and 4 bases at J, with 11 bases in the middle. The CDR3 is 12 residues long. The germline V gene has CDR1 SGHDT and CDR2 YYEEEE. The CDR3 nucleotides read TGTGCCAGCGGTTCCGATCTCTATGGCTACACCTTC. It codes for CASGSDLYGYTF.

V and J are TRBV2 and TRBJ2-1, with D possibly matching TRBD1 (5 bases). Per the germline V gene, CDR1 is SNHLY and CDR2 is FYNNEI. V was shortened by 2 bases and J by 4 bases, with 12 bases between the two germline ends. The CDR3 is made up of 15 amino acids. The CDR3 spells CASSERAGSYNEQFF. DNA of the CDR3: TGTGCCAGCAGTGAAAGGGCAGGGTCATACAATGAGCAGTTCTTC.

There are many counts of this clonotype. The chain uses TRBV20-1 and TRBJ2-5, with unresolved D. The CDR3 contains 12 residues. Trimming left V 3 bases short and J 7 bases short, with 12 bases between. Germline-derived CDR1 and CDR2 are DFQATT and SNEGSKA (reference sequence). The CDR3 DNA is TGCAGTGCTAGGGCGGTCTCCCCGACCCAGTACTTC. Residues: CSARAVSPTQYF.

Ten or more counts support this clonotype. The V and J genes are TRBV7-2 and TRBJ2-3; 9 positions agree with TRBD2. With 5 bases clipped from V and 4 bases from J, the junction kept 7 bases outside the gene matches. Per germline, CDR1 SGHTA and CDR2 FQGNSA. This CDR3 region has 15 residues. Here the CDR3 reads CASSRHGTSPDTQYF. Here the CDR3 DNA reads TGTGCCAGCAGCAGGCACGGGACTAGCCCAGATACGCAGTATTTT.

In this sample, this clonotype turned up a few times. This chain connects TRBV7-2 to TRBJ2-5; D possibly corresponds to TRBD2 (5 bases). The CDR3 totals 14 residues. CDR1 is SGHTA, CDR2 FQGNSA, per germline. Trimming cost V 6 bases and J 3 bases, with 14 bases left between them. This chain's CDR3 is CASREELGKETQYF. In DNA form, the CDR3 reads TGTGCCAGCAGGGAAGAACTAGGGAAAGAGACCCAGTACTTC.

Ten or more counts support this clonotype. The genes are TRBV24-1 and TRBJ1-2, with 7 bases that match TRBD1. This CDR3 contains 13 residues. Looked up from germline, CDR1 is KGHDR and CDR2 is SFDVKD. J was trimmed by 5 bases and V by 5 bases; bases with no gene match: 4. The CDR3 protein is CATSAETGYGYTF. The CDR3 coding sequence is TGTGCCACCAGTGCGGAGACAGGGTATGGCTACACCTTC.

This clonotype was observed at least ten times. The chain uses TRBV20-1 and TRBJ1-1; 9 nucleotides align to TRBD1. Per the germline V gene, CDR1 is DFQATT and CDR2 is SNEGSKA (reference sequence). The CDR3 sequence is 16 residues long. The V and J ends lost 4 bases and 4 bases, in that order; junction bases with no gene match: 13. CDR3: CSATGTGNPRATEAFF. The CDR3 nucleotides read TGCAGTGCTACCGGGACAGGGAATCCAAGGGCCACTGAAGCTTTCTTT.

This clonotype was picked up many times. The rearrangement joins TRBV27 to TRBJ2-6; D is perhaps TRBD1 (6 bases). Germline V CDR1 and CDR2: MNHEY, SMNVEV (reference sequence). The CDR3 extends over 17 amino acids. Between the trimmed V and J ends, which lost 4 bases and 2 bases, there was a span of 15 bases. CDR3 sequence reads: CASSSRTGTTGANVLTF. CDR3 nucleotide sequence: TGTGCCAGCAGTTCCAGAACAGGGACGACTGGGGCCAACGTCCTGACTTTC.

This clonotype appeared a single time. CDR3 residues: CATSDRRVPSYEQYF. In DNA, the CDR3 is TGTGCCACCAGTGATAGAAGGGTACCCTCCTACGAGCAGTACTTC. The chain recombines TRBV24-1 with TRBJ2-4; D gene ambiguous. The J call may be in error: the DNA end matches TRBJ2-7 better. The germline gives CDR1 KGHDR, CDR2 SFDVKD. CDR3 size: 15 residues.

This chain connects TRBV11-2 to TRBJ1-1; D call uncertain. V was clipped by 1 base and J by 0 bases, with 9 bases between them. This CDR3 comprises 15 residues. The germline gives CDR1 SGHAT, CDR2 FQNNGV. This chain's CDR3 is CASSLVGSLNTEAFF. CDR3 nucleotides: TGTGCCAGCAGCTTAGTAGGTAGCCTGAACACTGAAGCTTTCTTT.